These 29 T cell receptor beta chains were sequenced from one sample in a study of blood T cell repertoires in COVID-19. The data were produced by immunoSEQ multiplex PCR, yet TCRdb's version contains in-frame clones alone and is incomplete. This table has 200,000 to 300,000 clones, approximately 86% appearing once. Sample: peripheral blood. The source is a man younger than 45 with active or convalescent COVID-19.

V gene TRBV13 combines with J gene TRBJ1-6, with TRBD1 identical over 9 bases. CDR1 and CDR2 from the germline V gene are PRHDT and FYEKMQ (reference sequence). This CDR3 is 14 amino acids long. The V gene end was trimmed by 5 bases and the J gene end by 5 bases; junction bases not matched to a gene: 1. The CDR3 here is CASSRTGDNSPLHF. The CDR3 DNA reads as TGTGCCAGCAGCAGGACAGGGGATAATTCACCCCTCCACTTT. The complete variable domain, with remaining parts taken from reference TRBV13 and TRBJ1-6, reads AAGVIQSPRHLIKEKRETATLKCYPIPRHDTVYWYQQGPGQDPQFLISFYEKMQSDKGSIPDRFSAQQFSDYHSELNMSSLELGDSALYFCASSRTGDNSPLHFGNGTRLTVT.

This clone was seen more than once but under ten times. V usage is TRBV19 and J usage is TRBJ1-2; 7 positions agree with TRBD1. This CDR3 has 15 residues. Germline V lookup: CDR1 LNHDA, CDR2 SQIVND (reference sequence). Trimming removed 0 bases from V and 4 bases from J; junction bases left unmatched: 5. CDR3 residues: CASSIDPTGIYGYTF. The CDR3 DNA sequence: TGTGCCAGTAGTATAGACCCGACAGGGATCTATGGCTACACCTTC.

The chain carries TRBV5-8 and TRBJ1-2; D is perhaps TRBD1 (6 bases). Germline assignment: CDR1 SGHTS and CDR2 YDEGEE. Trimming removed 4 bases at V and 6 bases at J, with 34 bases between. The length of the CDR3 is 20 residues. CDR3 sequence reads: CASSGRLGSGLSGAGDGYTF. The CDR3 bases are TGTGCCAGCAGCGGACGTTTAGGGTCAGGCTTGTCCGGGGCAGGGGATGGCTACACCTTC. Combining the CDR3 with reference TRBV5-8 and TRBJ1-2 gives the whole variable domain EAGVTQSPTHLIKTRGQQATLRCSPISGHTSVYWYQQALGLGLQFLLWYDEGEERNRGNFPPRFSGRQFPNYSSELNVNALELEDSALYLCASSGRLGSGLSGAGDGYTFGSGTRLTVV.

The chain recombines TRBV18 with TRBJ1-1; D possibly corresponds to TRBD1 (5 bases). Trimming removed 0 bases from V and 4 bases from J, with 18 bases in between. The CDR3 extends over 17 amino acids. In germline, CDR1 is KGHSH, CDR2 LQKENI. Written as DNA, the CDR3 is TGTGCCAGCTCACCACCGGGGGGGAGGGGAGCTGGCACTGAAGCTTTCTTT. This translates into CASSPPGGRGAGTEAFF.

The chain carries TRBV4-1 and TRBJ1-2, with 7 bases fitting TRBD1. This CDR3 comprises 14 residues. Trimming removed 4 bases from V and 1 base from J; junction bases left unmatched: 3. The germline gives CDR1 MGHRA, CDR2 YSYEKL. The CDR3 DNA is TGCGCCAGCAGCCCGGGACAGATTAACTATGGCTACACCTTC. Protein product: CASSPGQINYGYTF.

This clone was detected once. The chain is built from TRBV7-2 and TRBJ2-4, with D perhaps TRBD2 (6 bases). Trimming cost V 1 base and J 3 bases, with 13 bases left between them. The germline V gene has CDR1 SGHTA and CDR2 FQGNSA. This CDR3 spans 16 amino acids. The CDR3 bases are TGTGCCAGCAGCTTAGGCGGGTCGGGGGTCAAAAACATTCAGTACTTC. Its translation: CASSLGGSGVKNIQYF.

This chain joins TRBV27 and TRBJ1-1; D not resolved. The germline gives CDR1 MNHEY, CDR2 SMNVEV (reference sequence). The CDR3 runs 14 residues. V was cut by 6 bases and J by 4 bases, with 15 bases left in between. The CDR3 loop reads CASSKGGSRTEAFF. The CDR3 DNA reads TGTGCCAGCAGCAAGGGCGGGAGTCGCACTGAAGCTTTCTTT.

V usage is TRBV9 and J usage is TRBJ2-5; D is unclear. CDR1 SGDLS and CDR2 YYNGEE come from the germline V gene. The CDR3 extends over 15 amino acids. V was clipped by 1 base and J by 4 bases, with 14 bases between them. The CDR3 region has the DNA TGTGCCAGCAGCGTAACTGTGAGGCAAGGAGAGACCCAGTACTTC. It yields the protein CASSVTVRQGETQYF.

V and J are TRBV7-9 and TRBJ2-3; D may be TRBD1 (6 bases). Germline V CDR1 and CDR2: SEHNR, FQNEAQ (reference sequence). Trimming removed 5 bases at V and 4 bases at J, with 10 bases between. The CDR3 spans 13 residues. In nucleotides, the CDR3 is TGTGCCAGCAGCCCCCAGGGGCCAGATACGCAGTATTTT. Translating it yields CASSPQGPDTQYF.

The V and J genes are TRBV5-6 and TRBJ2-7; 8 bases are a match to TRBD1. Per germline, CDR1 SGHDT and CDR2 YYEEEE. The CDR3 is 13 amino acids. V gave up 0 bases and J gave up 7 bases; unmatched junction bases: 3. The CDR3 is CASSLGTGREQYF. CDR3 sequence (DNA): TGTGCCAGCAGCTTGGGGACAGGGAGGGAGCAGTACTTC.

The chain uses TRBV13 and TRBJ2-2; 8 bases agree with TRBD1. CDR3 length: 15 residues. The germline V gene encodes CDR1 PRHDT and CDR2 FYEKMQ (reference sequence). Losses at the gene ends were 5 bases for V and 7 bases for J; bases not matched to a gene: 9. CDR3 region: CASSTPTGVSGELFF. Here the CDR3 DNA reads TGTGCCAGCAGCACACCGACAGGGGTGAGCGGGGAGCTGTTTTTT. The variable domain in full, with the rest retrieved from reference TRBV13 and TRBJ2-2, is AAGVIQSPRHLIKEKRETATLKCYPIPRHDTVYWYQQGPGQDPQFLISFYEKMQSDKGSIPDRFSAQQFSDYHSELNMSSLELGDSALYFCASSTPTGVSGELFFGEGSRLTVL.

This chain uses TRBV7-2 with TRBJ1-1; unclear D gene. The CDR3 sequence is 14 residues long. The germline V and J ends were trimmed by 5 bases and 1 base, with 11 bases remaining between them. Germline V gene lookup returns CDR1 SGHTA and CDR2 FQGNSA. The CDR3 nucleotides read TGTGCCAGCAGCCAGCAGGCCACGAACACTGAAGCTTTCTTT. The encoded protein is CASSQQATNTEAFF. The full variable domain, with the rest looked up from reference TRBV7-2 and TRBJ1-1, is GAGVSQSPSNKVTEKGKDVELRCDPISGHTALYWYRQSLGQGLEFLIYFQGNSAPDKSGLPSDRFSAERTGGSVSTLTIQRTQQEDSAVYLCASSQQATNTEAFFGQGTRLTVV.

The rearrangement joins TRBV19 to TRBJ1-2; the D gene is possibly TRBD1 (5 bases). Per the germline V gene, CDR1 is LNHDA and CDR2 is SQIVND (reference sequence). The CDR3 is 16 residues long. V was cut by 5 bases and J by 4 bases, with 20 bases left in between. This CDR3 reads CASSFSPEGGVYGYTF. The CDR3 region has the DNA TGTGCCAGTAGTTTCTCCCCAGAGGGAGGGGTCTATGGCTACACCTTC.

The chain is built from TRBV11-1 and TRBJ2-5; D is ambiguous. This CDR3 contains 14 residues. V was pared by 2 bases and J by 5 bases, with 12 bases between. CDR1 SGHAT and CDR2 FQDESV come from the germline V gene (reference sequence). CDR3 in amino acids: CASSLTSGRETQYF. CDR3 DNA: TGTGCCAGCAGCTTAACGTCCGGTCGGGAGACCCAGTACTTC.

The chain uses TRBV18 and TRBJ1-4, with 11 bases lining up with TRBD1. The length of the CDR3 is 19 residues. Trimming removed 2 bases from V and 0 bases from J; junction bases left unmatched: 8. Germline-derived CDR1 and CDR2 are KGHSH and LQKENI. CDR3 DNA sequence: TGTGCCAGCTCACCAAGGACAGGGGGCGATCTCGCAACTAATGAAAAACTGTTTTTT. This encodes CASSPRTGGDLATNEKLFF.

This sequence joins TRBV30 and TRBJ2-7; D unresolved. The CDR3 length is 14 residues. Trimming took off 2 bases at V and 2 bases at J, with 13 bases between the two ends. CDR1 and CDR2 from the germline V gene are GTSNPN and SVGIG (reference sequence). Written as DNA, the CDR3 is TGTGCCTGGAGTAACGGAGTCACCCCCTACGAGCAGTACTTC. Residues: CAWSNGVTPYEQYF.

The chain carries TRBV19 and TRBJ1-1; tentatively, D is TRBD1 (6 bases). The CDR3 is 15 amino acids. Per the germline V gene, CDR1 is LNHDA and CDR2 is SQIVND (reference sequence). V dropped 4 bases and J dropped 0 bases, with 12 bases sitting between them. The CDR3 DNA follows: TGTGCCAGTAGTACCCTTGAGGGGGTGAACACTGAAGCTTTCTTT. Translated, it gives CASSTLEGVNTEAFF.

The chain's CDR3 is CASSGRDSVDAYEQYF. The CDR3 DNA reads TGTGCCAGCAGTGGACGTGACAGCGTCGATGCCTACGAGCAGTACTTC. V gene TRBV2 combines with J gene TRBJ2-7; possibly TRBD1 for D (5 bases). The V and J ends lost 4 bases and 2 bases respectively, with 18 bases between them. In germline, CDR1 is SNHLY, CDR2 FYNNEI. There are 16 residues in the CDR3.

The chain carries TRBV19 and TRBJ1-1; 7 bases align to TRBD1. The CDR3 extends over 15 amino acids. Germline CDR1 LNHDA, CDR2 SQIVND (reference sequence). V lost 3 bases, J lost 1 base, and 5 bases stayed unmatched. The CDR3 nucleotides read TGTGCCAGTAGTATGACAGGGAAACCGAACACTGAAGCTTTCTTT. Protein product: CASSMTGKPNTEAFF.

The V call is TRBV19, the J call TRBJ2-7; maybe TRBD2 (6 bases). V gave up 1 base and J gave up 6 bases, with 10 bases separating them. This CDR3 is built from 13 residues. Germline CDR1 LNHDA, CDR2 SQIVND (reference sequence). The CDR3 DNA reads TGTGCCAGTAGTATAGTTCCGGGGGTCGAGCAGTACTTC. It encodes CASSIVPGVEQYF.

The chain has TRBV5-1 and TRBJ1-1, with TRBD1 as a possible D gene (6 bases). V lost 1 base to trimming and J lost 1 base, with 17 bases between them. Germline assignment: CDR1 SGHRS and CDR2 YFSETQ. This CDR3 comprises 17 residues. The CDR3 DNA is TGCGCCAGCAGCTTGCATCCCGGGGACATGCGGAACACTGAAGCTTTCTTT. This translates into CASSLHPGDMRNTEAFF. Full variable domain (remainder filled in from reference TRBV5-1 and TRBJ1-1): KAGVTQTPRYLIKTRGQQVTLSCSPISGHRSVSWYQQTPGQGLQFLFEYFSETQRNKGNFPGRFSGRQFSNSRSEMNVSTLELGDSALYLCASSLHPGDMRNTEAFFGQGTRLTVV.

In its sample, this clone was seen once. This sequence joins TRBV7-8 and TRBJ2-7, with D tentatively TRBD2 (6 bases). V gave up 1 base and J gave up 0 bases, with 13 bases separating them. Germline-derived CDR1 and CDR2 are SGHVS and FQNEAQ. This CDR3 spans 16 amino acids. The CDR3 is CASSLVAGGGSYEQYF. The CDR3 coding sequence is TGTGCCAGCAGCTTAGTCGCCGGGGGTGGCTCCTACGAGCAGTACTTC.

The chain combines TRBV21-1 with TRBJ2-7; the table gives TRBD1 as D, unverified against the DNA. TRBV21-1 has pseudogene status. The CDR3 covers 18 residues. CDR3 bases: TGTGCCAGCAGTCCACCCGGGGACAGTTGGATAATCTCCTACGAGCAGTACTTC. It translates to CASSPPGDSWIISYEQYF.

The V gene is TRBV18, the J gene TRBJ1-1; weak D call: TRBD1 (6 bases). The germline V gene encodes CDR1 KGHSH and CDR2 LQKENI. V gave up 3 bases and J gave up 6 bases, with 20 bases separating them. This CDR3 spans 16 amino acids. DNA of the CDR3: TGTGCCAGCTCACCGGCGAGACAGGTTGGCAACGCTGAAGCTTTCTTT. Translating gives CASSPARQVGNAEAFF.

In DNA form, the CDR3 reads TGCGCCAGCAGCCAAGGACCCAGGGGGAGTTCCTACGAGCAGTACTTC. Translated: CASSQGPRGSSYEQYF. The rearrangement joins TRBV4-1 to TRBJ2-7; 7 positions agree with TRBD1. There are 16 residues in the CDR3. The germline CDR1 and CDR2 sequences are MGHRA and YSYEKL. V lost 1 base, J lost 1 base, and 7 bases stayed unmatched.

The chain couples TRBV5-6 to TRBJ1-2; perhaps TRBD1 as D (5 bases). This CDR3 is 14 amino acids long. CDR1 is SGHDT and CDR2 is YYEEEE in the germline V gene. Trimming took off 4 bases at V and 4 bases at J, with 14 bases between the two ends. The CDR3 bases are TGTGCCAGCAGCCCCGGGGCGGGGCCCTATGGCTACACCTTC. This translates into CASSPGAGPYGYTF.

The V and J genes are TRBV10-2 and TRBJ1-3, with D uncertain. This CDR3 comprises 15 residues. Trimming pared 4 bases from V and 8 bases from J, leaving 18 bases between. Germline V gene data show CDR1 as WSHSY and CDR2 as SAAADI. As DNA, the CDR3 is TGCGCCAGCAGTGTGTTTCCAGGAGTCGGGGACACCATATATTTT. This gives the protein CASSVFPGVGDTIYF.

J is TRBJ2-7 and V is TRBV5-1; TRBD2 is a possible D gene (6 bases). The CDR3 totals 15 residues. With 4 bases removed from V and 1 base from J, the gap between germline ends came to 15 bases. Germline V gene data show CDR1 as SGHRS and CDR2 as YFSETQ. The CDR3 spells CASSLVGGNSYEQYF. The DNA for the CDR3 is TGCGCCAGCAGCCTGGTCGGGGGTAATTCCTACGAGCAGTACTTC. Supplemented by reference TRBV5-1 and TRBJ2-7, the full variable domain reads KAGVTQTPRYLIKTRGQQVTLSCSPISGHRSVSWYQQTPGQGLQFLFEYFSETQRNKGNFPGRFSGRQFSNSRSEMNVSTLELGDSALYLCASSLVGGNSYEQYFGPGTRLTVT.

The J gene is TRBJ2-7, the V gene TRBV4-2; no definite D call. Germline V gene sequence: CDR1 LGHNA, CDR2 YNFKEQ. V was clipped by 1 base and J by 3 bases, with 7 bases between them. This CDR3 has 13 residues. The DNA for the CDR3 is TGTGCCAGCAGCCAAGGCGGTCGCTACGAGCAGTACTTC. Translating it yields CASSQGGRYEQYF.